This T cell receptor beta chain came from a study of blood T cell repertoires in COVID-19. Study-wide background: PBMCs, B-cell-depleted T cells, or T cells provided the cDNA or gDNA that made up the material.

This clone appeared a single time. The CDR3 has 14 amino acids. V dropped 6 bases and J dropped 3; count of bases not matched to a gene: 7. Germline V gives CDR1 MNHEY, CDR2 SMNVEV (reference sequence). As handled by the study authors: Scientists estimated how many nucleated cells there were by amplifying reference gene primers. Clones were sequenced by immunoSEQ multiplex PCR, and TCRdb holds only the in-frame ones, with some missing. V and J calls and clone size are copied from that table; D and trimming were computed from the DNA. Seen here are fewer than 300,000 clones, about nine tenths observed once, and the top ten hold around 2%. Seattle's enrolled individuals joined amid active infection and were then monitored longitudinally.

This chain uses TRBV27 with TRBJ1-1, with 7 bases fitting TRBD1. Sequenced input: peripheral blood. This clonotype was obtained from a woman in her 30s with COVID-19, enrolled during active disease. The CDR3 loop is CASRYGTAYTEAFF. The CDR3 DNA reads TGTGCCAGCAGATACGGGACAGCGTACACTGAAGCTTTCTTT.